The 11 T cell receptor beta chains reported below all come from one sample, sequenced in a study of cytomegalovirus exposure and HLA in healthy donors. PCR involved 60 Vbeta and 13 Jbeta primers. Profiling relied on immunoSEQ multiplex PCR, and the TCRdb table lists in-frame clones only, not all of them. The table records some 130,000 clones, approximately 68% of them present only once. Input material: PBMCs. The receptors stem from a man in his thirties or forties in good health and CMV-seropositive.

V gene TRBV15 combines with J gene TRBJ2-4; 9 bases align to TRBD1. CDR1 is LNHNV, CDR2 YYDKDF, per germline (reference sequence). The CDR3 contains 15 residues. V lost 0 bases, J lost 7 bases, and 4 bases stayed unmatched. DNA for the CDR3: TGTGCCACCAGCAGAGATGGGACAGGGTCGAACATTCAGTACTTC. Translating gives CATSRDGTGSNIQYF.

The CDR3 nucleotides are TGCGCCAGCAGCTTGGGGCGGATAGCCAAAAACATTCAGTACTTC. Translating gives CASSLGRIAKNIQYF. The chain joins TRBV5-1 to TRBJ2-4; no definite D call. The CDR3 has 15 residues. The V end was cut by 0 bases, the J end by 0 bases, with 7 bases between. Germline V gene sequence: CDR1 SGHRS, CDR2 YFSETQ.

This sequence joins TRBV5-4 and TRBJ2-4, with TRBD2 as a possible D gene (5 bases). CDR1 and CDR2 (germline): SGHNT, YYREEE (reference sequence). This CDR3 is 13 amino acids long. The ends were cut back, 2 bases at V and 6 bases at J, with 9 bases in the middle. CDR3: CASSLRAGNIQYF. DNA for the CDR3: TGTGCCAGCAGCTTAAGGGCGGGAAACATTCAGTACTTC.

The V gene is TRBV6-6, the J gene TRBJ2-7; possible D gene TRBD2, 5 bases. The germline gives CDR1 MNHNY, CDR2 SVGAGI (reference sequence). V lost 7 bases and J 1 base, leaving 20 bases between the germline ends. CDR3 size: 16 residues. This CDR3 is CASTSGDSVKSYEQYF. As DNA, the CDR3 is TGTGCCAGCACCTCCGGGGATAGCGTTAAGTCCTACGAGCAGTACTTC.

This clone was counted only a few times. The V gene is TRBV9, the J gene TRBJ2-2; 14 bases map to TRBD2. Unmatched junction bases numbered 11, after V lost 0 bases and J lost 4 bases. The CDR3 sequence is 20 residues long. CDR1 and CDR2 from the germline V gene are SGDLS and YYNGEE. Here the CDR3 reads CASSVDSLFGTSGSTGELFF. CDR3 DNA: TGTGCCAGCAGCGTAGACTCGCTTTTCGGGACTAGCGGGAGCACCGGGGAGCTGTTTTTT.

The CDR3 sequence is CASRPGQITDTQYF. The CDR3 bases are TGCGCCAGCAGACCGGGACAGATCACAGATACGCAGTATTTT. The genes are TRBV5-1 and TRBJ2-3; TRBD1 matches 7 bases. CDR1 and CDR2 (germline): SGHRS, YFSETQ. The CDR3 has 14 residues. Trimming removed 5 bases from V and 2 bases from J; junction bases left unmatched: 5.

The chain carries TRBV5-1 and TRBJ2-2; D perhaps matches TRBD2 (6 bases). CDR3 size: 15 residues. Trimming pared 3 bases from V and 1 base from J, leaving 10 bases between. The germline CDR1 and CDR2 sequences are SGHRS and YFSETQ. The CDR3 reads CASSSGLGNTGELFF. For the CDR3, the DNA is TGCGCCAGCAGCTCGGGACTGGGGAACACCGGGGAGCTGTTTTTT.

This clone came up a few times. The V and J genes are TRBV10-3 and TRBJ2-7; 7 bases are a match to TRBD1. CDR1 and CDR2 from the germline V gene are ENHRY and SYGVKD. CDR3 length: 15 residues. J was trimmed by 5 bases and V by 1 base; bases with no gene match: 8. Written as DNA, the CDR3 is TGTGCCATCAGTGAGTTGGGCAGGGGGACCGACGAGCAGTACTTC. Its protein is CAISELGRGTDEQYF.

This clone was seen only once. The rearrangement joins TRBV9 to TRBJ1-2, with 7 bases matching TRBD1. CDR1 and CDR2 from the germline V gene are SGDLS and YYNGEE. CDR3 size: 15 residues. The junction had 7 bases not matched to a gene; V was cut back by 4 bases and J by 1 base. The CDR3 DNA is TGTGCCAGCAGCCCGAGGGACAGTTATAACTATGGCTACACCTTC. Translation: CASSPRDSYNYGYTF.

V usage is TRBV5-1 and J usage is TRBJ2-7; D possibly corresponds to TRBD1 (6 bases). CDR3 length: 16 residues. Trimming took 0 bases from V and 0 from J, leaving 13 bases between them. In germline, CDR1 is SGHRS, CDR2 YFSETQ. CDR3 bases: TGCGCCAGCAGCTTGGGGACCCGGGACAACTCCTACGAGCAGTACTTC. Translating gives CASSLGTRDNSYEQYF.

The chain couples TRBV19 to TRBJ2-1; 8 positions agree with TRBD2. CDR1 LNHDA and CDR2 SQIVND come from the germline V gene (reference sequence). The CDR3 covers 16 residues. Trimming removed 5 bases from V and 0 bases from J; junction bases left unmatched: 6. CDR3 nucleotide sequence: TGTGCCAGTAGTCCGAGCGGGAGATCCTCCTACAATGAGCAGTTCTTC. Its translation is CASSPSGRSSYNEQFF. Full variable domain (remainder filled in from reference TRBV19 and TRBJ2-1): DGGITQSPKYLFRKEGQNVTLSCEQNLNHDAMYWYRQDPGQGLRLIYYSQIVNDFQKGDIAEGYSVSREKKESFPLTVTSAQKNPTAFYLCASSPSGRSSYNEQFFGPGTRLTVL.